This TCR beta chain was sequenced in a study of beta chain features in type 1 diabetes. Study-wide results and caveats: Type 1 diabetes patients had fewer VDJ junction insertions and more deletions. TCRB repertoires of naive, central memory and Treg cells appeared more similar among patients than among healthy donors. Shorter TCRB CDR3s, moderately but significantly so, were found in Type 1 diabetes patients in all four CD4+ subsets.

All of the isolated RNA was reverse transcribed, so expressed TCRB transcripts were sequenced. Some clones are missing from TCRdb's copy, which holds only in-frame ones; the method was immunoSEQ multiplex PCR. The sample carries nearly 350,000 clones, around 8.5% recorded once. Points on this clone: The antigen is unknown.

Germline lookup yields CDR1 LNHDA and CDR2 SQIVND (reference sequence). The CDR3 sequence is 14 residues long. Trimming shortened V by 6 bases and J by 3 bases, and 14 bases separated the two germline ends. This sequence was found in a man aged 25-45 years with type 1 diabetes. V and J are TRBV19 and TRBJ2-5; D not certain. The sequenced sample consisted of central memory CD4+ T cells from blood. The CDR3 here is CASSPAAVKETQYF. The CDR3 DNA reads TGTGCCAGTAGCCCCGCGGCAGTGAAAGAGACCCAGTACTTC.